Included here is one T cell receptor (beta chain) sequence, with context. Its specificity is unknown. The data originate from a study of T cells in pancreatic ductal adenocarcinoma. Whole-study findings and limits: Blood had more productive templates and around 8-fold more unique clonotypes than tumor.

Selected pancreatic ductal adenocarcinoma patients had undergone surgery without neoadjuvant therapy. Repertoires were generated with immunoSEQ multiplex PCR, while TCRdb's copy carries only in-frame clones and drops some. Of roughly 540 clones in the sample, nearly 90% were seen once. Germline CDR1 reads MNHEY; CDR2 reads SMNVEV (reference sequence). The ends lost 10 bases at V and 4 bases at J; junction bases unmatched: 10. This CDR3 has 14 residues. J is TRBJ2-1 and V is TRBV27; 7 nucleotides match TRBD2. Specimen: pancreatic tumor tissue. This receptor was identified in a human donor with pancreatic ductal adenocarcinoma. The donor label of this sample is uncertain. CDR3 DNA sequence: TGTGCCACCCTAGGGGAGCGGGGATACAATGAGCAGTTCTTC. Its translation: CATLGERGYNEQFF.